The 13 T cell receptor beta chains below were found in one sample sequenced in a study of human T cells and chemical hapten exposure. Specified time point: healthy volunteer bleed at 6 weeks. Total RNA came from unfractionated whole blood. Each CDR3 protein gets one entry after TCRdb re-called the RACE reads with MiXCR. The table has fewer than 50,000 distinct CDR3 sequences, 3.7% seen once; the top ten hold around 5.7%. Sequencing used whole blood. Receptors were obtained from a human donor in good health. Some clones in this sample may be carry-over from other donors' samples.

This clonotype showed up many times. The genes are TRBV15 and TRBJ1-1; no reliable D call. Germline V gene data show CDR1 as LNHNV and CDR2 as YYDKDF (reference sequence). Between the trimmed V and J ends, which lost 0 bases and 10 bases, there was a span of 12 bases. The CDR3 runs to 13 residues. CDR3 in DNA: TGTGCCACCAGCAGAGATCGGAGAGTTGGAGCTTTCTTT. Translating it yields CATSRDRRVGAFF.

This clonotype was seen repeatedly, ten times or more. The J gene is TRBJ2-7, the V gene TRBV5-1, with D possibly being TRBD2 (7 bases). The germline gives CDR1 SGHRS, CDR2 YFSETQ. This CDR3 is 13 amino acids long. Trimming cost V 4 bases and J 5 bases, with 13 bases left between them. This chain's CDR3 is CASSLLGGHEQYF. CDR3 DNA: TGCGCCAGCAGCCTGCTCGGGGGGCACGAGCAGTACTTC.

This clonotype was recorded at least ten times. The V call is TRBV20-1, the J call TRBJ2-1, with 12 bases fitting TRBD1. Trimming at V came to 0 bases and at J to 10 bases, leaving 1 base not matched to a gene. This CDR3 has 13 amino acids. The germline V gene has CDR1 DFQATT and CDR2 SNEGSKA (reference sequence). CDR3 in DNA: TGCAGTGCTAGAGATGGGACAGGGGGCGAGCAGTTCTTC. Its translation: CSARDGTGGEQFF.

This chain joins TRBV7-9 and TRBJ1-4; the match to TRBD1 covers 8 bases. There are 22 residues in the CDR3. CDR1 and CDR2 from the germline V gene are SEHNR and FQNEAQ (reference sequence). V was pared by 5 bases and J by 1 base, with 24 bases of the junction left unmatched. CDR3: CASSPMDRECGLNALTNEKLFF. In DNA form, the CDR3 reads TGTGCCAGCAGCCCTATGGACAGGGAGTGTGGGTTGAACGCACTAACTAATGAAAAACTGTTTTTT.

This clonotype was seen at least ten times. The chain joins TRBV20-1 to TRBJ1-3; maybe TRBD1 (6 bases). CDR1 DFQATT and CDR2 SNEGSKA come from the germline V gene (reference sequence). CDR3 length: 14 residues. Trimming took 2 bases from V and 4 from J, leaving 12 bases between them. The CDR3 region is CSARSSGAGNTIYF. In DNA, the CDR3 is TGCAGTGCTAGAAGTTCAGGGGCAGGAAACACCATATATTTT.

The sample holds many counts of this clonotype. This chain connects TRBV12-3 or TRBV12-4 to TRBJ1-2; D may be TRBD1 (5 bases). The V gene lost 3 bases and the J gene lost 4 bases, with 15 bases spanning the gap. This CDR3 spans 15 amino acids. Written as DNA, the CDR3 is TGTGCCAGCAGTTTTCAGGGTTTGGGCGGCTATGGCTACACCTTC. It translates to CASSFQGLGGYGYTF.

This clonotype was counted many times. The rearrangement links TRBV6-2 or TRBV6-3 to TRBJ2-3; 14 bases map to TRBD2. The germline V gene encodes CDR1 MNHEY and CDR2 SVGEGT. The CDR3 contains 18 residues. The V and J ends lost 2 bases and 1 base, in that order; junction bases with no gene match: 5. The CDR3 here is CASSYGEGLAGGTDTQYF. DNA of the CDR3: TGTGCCAGCAGTTACGGTGAGGGACTAGCGGGAGGCACAGATACGCAGTATTTT.

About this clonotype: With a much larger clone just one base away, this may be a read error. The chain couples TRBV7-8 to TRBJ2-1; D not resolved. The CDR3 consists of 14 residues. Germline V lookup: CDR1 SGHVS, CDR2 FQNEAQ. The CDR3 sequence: CAISPPSRYNEQFF. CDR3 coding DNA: TGTGCCATCAGCCCCCCCTCGAGATACAATGAGCAGTTCTTC.

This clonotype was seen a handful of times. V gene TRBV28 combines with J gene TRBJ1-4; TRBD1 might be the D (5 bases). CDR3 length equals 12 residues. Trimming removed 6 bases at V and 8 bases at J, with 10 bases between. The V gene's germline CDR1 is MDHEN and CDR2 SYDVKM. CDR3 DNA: TGTGCCAGCAGCGTATGGGACGAAAAACTGTTTTTT. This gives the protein CASSVWDEKLFF. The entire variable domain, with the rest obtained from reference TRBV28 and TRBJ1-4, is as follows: DVKVTQSSRYLVKRTGEKVFLECVQDMDHENMFWYRQDPGLGLRLIYFSYDVKMKEKGDIPEGYSVSREKKERFSLILESASTNQTSMYLCASSVWDEKLFFGSGTQLSVL.

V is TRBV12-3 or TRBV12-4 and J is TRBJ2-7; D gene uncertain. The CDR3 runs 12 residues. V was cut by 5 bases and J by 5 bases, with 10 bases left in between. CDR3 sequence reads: CASSRRRDEQYF. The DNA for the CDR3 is TGTGCCAGCAGTAGGCGTCGGGACGAGCAGTACTTC.

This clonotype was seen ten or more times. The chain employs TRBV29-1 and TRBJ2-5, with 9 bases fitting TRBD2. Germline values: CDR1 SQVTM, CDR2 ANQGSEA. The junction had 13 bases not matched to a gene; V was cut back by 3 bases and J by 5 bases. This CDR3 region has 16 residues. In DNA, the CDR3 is TGCAGCGTTGAGCATGGCGCAGCGGGAGGCTGGGAGACCCAGTACTTC. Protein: CSVEHGAAGGWETQYF.

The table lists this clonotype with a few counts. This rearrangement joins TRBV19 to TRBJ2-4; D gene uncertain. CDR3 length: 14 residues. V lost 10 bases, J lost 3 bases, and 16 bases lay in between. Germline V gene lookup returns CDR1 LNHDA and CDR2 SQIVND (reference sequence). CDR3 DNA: TGTGCCACCGAGGACCGAGGTGACAAAAACATTCAGTACTTC. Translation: CATEDRGDKNIQYF.

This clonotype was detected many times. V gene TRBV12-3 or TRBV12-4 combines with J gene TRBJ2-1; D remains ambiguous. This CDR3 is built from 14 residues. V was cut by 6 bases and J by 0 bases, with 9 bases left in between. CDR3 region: CASSPRVSYNEQFF. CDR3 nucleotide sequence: TGTGCCAGCAGCCCTCGGGTCTCCTACAATGAGCAGTTCTTC.